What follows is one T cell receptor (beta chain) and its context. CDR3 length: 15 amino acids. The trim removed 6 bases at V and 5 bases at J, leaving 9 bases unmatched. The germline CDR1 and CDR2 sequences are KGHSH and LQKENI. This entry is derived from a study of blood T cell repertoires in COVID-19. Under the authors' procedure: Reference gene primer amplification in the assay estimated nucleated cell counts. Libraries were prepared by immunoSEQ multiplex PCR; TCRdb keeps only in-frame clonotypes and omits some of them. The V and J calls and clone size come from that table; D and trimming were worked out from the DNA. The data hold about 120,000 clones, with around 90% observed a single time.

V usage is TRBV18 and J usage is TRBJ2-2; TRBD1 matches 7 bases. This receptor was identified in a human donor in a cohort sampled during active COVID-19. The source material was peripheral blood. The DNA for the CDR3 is TGTGCCAGCTCCGACAGGGCGATCGGGACCGGGGAGCTGTTTTTT. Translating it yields CASSDRAIGTGELFF.